This TCR beta chain was recorded in a study of regulatory T cells in long-lasting Graves disease. Study-wide context: Over 5 years on antithyroid drugs plus positive TSH receptor antibodies marked Graves' disease as persistent. General study results and limits: Newly diagnosed disease favored TRBV20-1 and TRBJ2-1 over persistent disease. Persistent Graves' cases showed lower TCR diversity than newly diagnosed cases.

As to time point: persistent/refractory GD, antithyroid drugs over 5 years with positive TRAb. Extracted RNA from PBMCs served as the source of the TCR library. The V and J ends lost 4 bases and 7 bases respectively, with 16 bases between them. The CDR3 loop spans 15 amino acids. Per the germline V gene, CDR1 is KGHDR and CDR2 is SFDVKD. Building the TCR beta libraries relied on iRepertoire HTBI primers, and CDR3 regions underwent Arm-PCR. As processed by the authors: Looking across samples, the authors found roughly 58 TRBV and 15 or so TRBJ segments. TCRdb ran MiXCR on the multiplex PCR reads and lists one entry per CDR3 protein. Here the V and J calls rest on TCRdb's processing, not on the authors' analysis. The sample lists 300,000 to 400,000 distinct CDR3 sequences; about 19% were seen once. On this clonotype: As yet, its antigen is unknown.

The input for sequencing was peripheral blood mononuclear cells (PBMCs), taken when the disease was refractory, from a patient treated with antithyroid drugs. The chain employs TRBV24-1 and TRBJ1-5, with D possibly being TRBD1 (5 bases). The TCR comes from a female donor with Graves disease. CDR3 protein: CATSDPRQGRQPQHF. In nucleotides, the CDR3 is TGTGCCACCAGTGACCCCCGGCAGGGCAGGCAGCCCCAGCATTTT.